The TCR beta chain described here comes from a study of CD4 T cells in relation to SARS-CoV-2 and coronaviruses. Across the study: ViraFEST: approximately ten-day antigen culture of PBMCs, then TCR beta CDR3 sequencing. Negative control cultures got HIV-1 Nef peptides or no peptide. General observations from the study: This crossreactivity analysis covered spike protein alone, no other viral proteins.

This table comes from immunoSEQ multiplex PCR, and its TCRdb copy is limited to in-frame clones, with some not included. This sample yields around 26,000 clones, of which 70% to 80% are seen a single time; approximately 20% belongs to the top ten. Between the trimmed V and J ends, which lost 6 bases and 1 base, there was a span of 19 bases. The CDR3 is 16 amino acids. Per the germline V gene, CDR1 is MNHEY and CDR2 is SVGEGT. A word on this clone: Its antigen is not known.

Unexposed donor CD4+ T cells date from 2011-2018, before the COVID-19 pandemic. CD4+ T cells were isolated from the cells after more than nine days of culture. Testing used SARS-CoV-2 S/N and four cold-coronavirus spikes on unexposed-donor CD4+ T cells, cells permitting. This receptor was taken from a human donor in good health. The chain recombines TRBV6-2 or TRBV6-3 with TRBJ2-7; D uncertain. Sequenced input: CD4+ T cells from PBMCs, cultured in vitro. The CDR3 is CASSSPGLGQSYEQYF. CDR3 in DNA: TGTGCCAGCAGCTCCCCGGGTTTAGGGCAGTCCTACGAGCAGTACTTC.